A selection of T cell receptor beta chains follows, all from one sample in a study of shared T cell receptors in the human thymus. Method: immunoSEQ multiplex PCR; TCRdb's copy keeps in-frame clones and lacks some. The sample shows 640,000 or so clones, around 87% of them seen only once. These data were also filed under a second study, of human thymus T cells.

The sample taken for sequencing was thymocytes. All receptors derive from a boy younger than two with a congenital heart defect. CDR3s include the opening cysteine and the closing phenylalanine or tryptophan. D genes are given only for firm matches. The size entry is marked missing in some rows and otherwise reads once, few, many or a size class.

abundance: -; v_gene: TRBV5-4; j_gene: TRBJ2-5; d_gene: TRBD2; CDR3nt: TGTGCCAGCAGCCACTATCCTAGCGGTCAAGAGACCCAGTACTTC; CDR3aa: CASSHYPSGQETQYF
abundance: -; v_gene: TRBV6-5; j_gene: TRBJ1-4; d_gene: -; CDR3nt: TGTGCCAGCAGTCGTACAGGGTTTGATGAAAAACTGTTTTTT; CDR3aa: CASSRTGFDEKLFF
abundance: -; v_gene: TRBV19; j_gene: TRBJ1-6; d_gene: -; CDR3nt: TGTGCCAGTAGTGGCCCCACTATTAATTCACCCCTCCACTTT; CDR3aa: CASSGPTINSPLHF
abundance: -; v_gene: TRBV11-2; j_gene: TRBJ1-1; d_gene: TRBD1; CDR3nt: TGTGCCAGCAGCCAGAGACAGGGGAAGGACACTGAAGCTTTCTTT; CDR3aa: CASSQRQGKDTEAFF
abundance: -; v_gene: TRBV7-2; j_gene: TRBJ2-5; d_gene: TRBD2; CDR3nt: TGTGCCAGCAGCTCGCCTAGCGGGGGCCGTCAAGAGACCCAGTACTTC; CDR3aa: CASSSPSGGRQETQYF
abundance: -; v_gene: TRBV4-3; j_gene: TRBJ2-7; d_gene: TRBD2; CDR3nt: TGCGCCAGCAGCCAACACCGGACTAGCGGGGGTTCCTACGAGCAGTACTTC; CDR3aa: CASSQHRTSGGSYEQYF
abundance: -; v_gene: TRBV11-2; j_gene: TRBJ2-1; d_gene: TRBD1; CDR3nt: TGTGCCAGCAGCCCCGGACAGGGCGCCACCTACAATGAGCAGTTCTTC; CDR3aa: CASSPGQGATYNEQFF
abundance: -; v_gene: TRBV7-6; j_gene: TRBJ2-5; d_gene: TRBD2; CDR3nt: TGTGCCAGCAGCCCACTAGCGGGGGGAGGAGAGACCCAGTACTTC; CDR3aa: CASSPLAGGGETQYF
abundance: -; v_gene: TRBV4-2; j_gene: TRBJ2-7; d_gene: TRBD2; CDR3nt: TGTGCCAGCAGCCAAGAAGATCTAGCGGGGGGCGATGGACCCTACGAGCAGTACTTC; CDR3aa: CASSQEDLAGGDGPYEQYF
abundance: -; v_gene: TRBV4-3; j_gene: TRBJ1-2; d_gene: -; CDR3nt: TGCGCCAGCAGCCAAGACTCAAAGAGGAAGCCAGTCCCTGGGTATGGCTACACCTTC; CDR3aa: CASSQDSKRKPVPGYGYTF
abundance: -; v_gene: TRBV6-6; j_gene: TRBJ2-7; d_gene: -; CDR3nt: TGTGCCAGCAGTGGTGGAGGGAAGGTGGGCTACGAGCAGTACTTC; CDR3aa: CASSGGGKVGYEQYF
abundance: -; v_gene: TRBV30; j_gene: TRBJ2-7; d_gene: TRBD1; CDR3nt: TGTGCCTGGAAGGGGGCGGATGTGGCGGTCTCCTACGAGCAGTACTTC; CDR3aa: CAWKGADVAVSYEQYF
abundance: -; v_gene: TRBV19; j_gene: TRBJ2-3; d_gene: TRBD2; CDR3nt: TGTGCCAGTAGTAGGGGACTAGCGGGAGGGCCCACAGATACGCAGTATTTT; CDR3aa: CASSRGLAGGPTDTQYF
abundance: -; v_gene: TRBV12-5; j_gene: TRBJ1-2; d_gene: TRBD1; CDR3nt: TGTGCTAGTGGTTTGGCCCCCGACAGGGTTAACGGCTATGGCTACACCTTC; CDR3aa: CASGLAPDRVNGYGYTF
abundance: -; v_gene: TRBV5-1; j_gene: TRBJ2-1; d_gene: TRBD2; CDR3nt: TGCGCCAGCAGCTTGGAATCGGGAGGCGCCTACAATGAGCAGTTCTTC; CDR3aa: CASSLESGGAYNEQFF
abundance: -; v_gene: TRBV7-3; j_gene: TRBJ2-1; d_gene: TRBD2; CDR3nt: TGTGCCAGCAGCTTATTCCCCACTAGCGGGGAAAAGTCCTACAATGAGCAGTTCTTC; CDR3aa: CASSLFPTSGEKSYNEQFF
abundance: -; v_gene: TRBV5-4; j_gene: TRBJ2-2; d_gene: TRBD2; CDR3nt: TGTGCCAGCAGCCAGGTGATGCGGGAGTACACCGGGGAGCTGTTTTTT; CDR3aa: CASSQVMREYTGELFF
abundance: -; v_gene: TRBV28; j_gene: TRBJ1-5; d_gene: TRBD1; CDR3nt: TGTGCCAGCAGTACTGCCGGGACAGGGGTGTATCAGCCCCAGCATTTT; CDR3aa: CASSTAGTGVYQPQHF
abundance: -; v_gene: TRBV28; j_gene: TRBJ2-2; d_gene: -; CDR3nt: TGTGCCAGCGCTCCTCCTCTGGGGGGGCGCGGCACCGGGGAGCTGTTTTTT; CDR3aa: CASAPPLGGRGTGELFF
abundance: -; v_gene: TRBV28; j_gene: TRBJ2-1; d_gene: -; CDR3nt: TGTGCCAGCAGTTTAGTAGGGCAGGGGGGTAATGAGCAGTTCTTC; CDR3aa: CASSLVGQGGNEQFF
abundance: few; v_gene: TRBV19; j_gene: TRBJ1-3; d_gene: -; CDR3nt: TGTGCCAGTAGTATCGAGATCGCTGGAAACACCATATATTTT; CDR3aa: CASSIEIAGNTIYF
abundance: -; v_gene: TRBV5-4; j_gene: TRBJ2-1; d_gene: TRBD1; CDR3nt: TGTGCCAGCAGCCAGGACAGGGAGGTATCGGAGCAGTTCTTC; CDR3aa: CASSQDREVSEQFF
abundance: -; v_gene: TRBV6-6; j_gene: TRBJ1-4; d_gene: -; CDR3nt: TGTGCCAGCACCTCAAACCCAGGGACTCTAGAAAAACTGTTTTTT; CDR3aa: CASTSNPGTLEKLFF
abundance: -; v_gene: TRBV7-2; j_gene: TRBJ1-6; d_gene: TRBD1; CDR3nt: TGTGCCAGCAGATCCGGACAGGAGAATTCACCCCTCCACTTT; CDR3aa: CASRSGQENSPLHF
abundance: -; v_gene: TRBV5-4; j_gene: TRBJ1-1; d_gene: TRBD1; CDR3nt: TGTGCCAGCAGCTTGGGGGACAGGGGACCTGAAGCTTTCTTT; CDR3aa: CASSLGDRGPEAFF
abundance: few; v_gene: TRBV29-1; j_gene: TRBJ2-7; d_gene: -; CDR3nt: TGCAGCGTCGGACTGAGTCCCTACGAGCAGTACTTC; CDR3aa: CSVGLSPYEQYF
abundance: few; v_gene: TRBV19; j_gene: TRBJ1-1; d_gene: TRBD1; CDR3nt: TGTGCCAGTAGTATAGTGGGACAGATGAACACTGAAGCTTTCTTT; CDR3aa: CASSIVGQMNTEAFF
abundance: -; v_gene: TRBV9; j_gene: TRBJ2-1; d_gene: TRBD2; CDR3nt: TGTGCCAGCAGCCCAACACTAGCGGGAGTGCAGTTCTTC; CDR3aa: CASSPTLAGVQFF
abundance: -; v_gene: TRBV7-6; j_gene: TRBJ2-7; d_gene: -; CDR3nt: TGTGCCAGCAGCCTGAACCGGGAATACGAGCAGTACTTC; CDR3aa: CASSLNREYEQYF
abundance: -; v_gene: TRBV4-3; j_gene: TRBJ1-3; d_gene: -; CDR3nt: TGCGCCAGCAGCCAAGGGAACCACAGCTCTGGAAACACCATATATTTT; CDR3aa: CASSQGNHSSGNTIYF
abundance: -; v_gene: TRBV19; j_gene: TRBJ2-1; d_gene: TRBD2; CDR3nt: TGTGCCAGTAGTATGAGCCTAGCGGGAGGGTTAGGCGAGCAGTTCTTC; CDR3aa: CASSMSLAGGLGEQFF
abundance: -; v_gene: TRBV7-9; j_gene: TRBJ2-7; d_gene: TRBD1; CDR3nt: TGTGCCAGCAGCCTCCCGGGACAGGGGGATAGGGAGCAGTACTTC; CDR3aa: CASSLPGQGDREQYF
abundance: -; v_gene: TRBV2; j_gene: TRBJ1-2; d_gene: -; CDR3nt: TGTGCCAGCAGTGAAGCGGAGCGGACAGATTATGGCTACACCTTC; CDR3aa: CASSEAERTDYGYTF
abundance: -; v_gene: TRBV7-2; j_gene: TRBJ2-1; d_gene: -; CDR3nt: TGTGCCAGCAGCCGGAGAAGCGGAAACAATGAGCAGTTCTTC; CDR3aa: CASSRRSGNNEQFF
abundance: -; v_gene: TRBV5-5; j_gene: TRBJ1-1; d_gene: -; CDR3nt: TGTGCCAGCAGCTACCAACAGGGAAATGGGGACACTGAAGCTTTCTTT; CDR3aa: CASSYQQGNGDTEAFF
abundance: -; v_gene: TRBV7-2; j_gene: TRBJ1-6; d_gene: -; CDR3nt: TGTGCCAGCAGCCAAAGCCCGGGGTTCTATAATTCACCCCTCCACTTT; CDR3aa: CASSQSPGFYNSPLHF
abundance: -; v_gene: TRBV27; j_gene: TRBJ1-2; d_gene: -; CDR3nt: TGTGCCAGCAGCACCAAGGGGGTGGGGCTTGGCTACACCTTC; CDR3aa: CASSTKGVGLGYTF
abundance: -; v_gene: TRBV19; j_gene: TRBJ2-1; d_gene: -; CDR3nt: TGTGCCAGTAGTAAAGGGACTTACAATGAGCAGTTCTTC; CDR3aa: CASSKGTYNEQFF
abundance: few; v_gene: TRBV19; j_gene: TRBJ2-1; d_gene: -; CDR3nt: TGTGCCAGTAAACTCCTCGATGAGCAGTTCTTC; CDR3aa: CASKLLDEQFF
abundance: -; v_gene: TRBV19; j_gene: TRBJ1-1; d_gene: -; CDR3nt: TGTGCCAGCACCAAAGGAGGGGTCTTCACTGAAGCTTTCTTT; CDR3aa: CASTKGGVFTEAFF
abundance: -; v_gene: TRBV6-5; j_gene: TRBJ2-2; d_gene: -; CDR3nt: TGTGCCAGCAGTTACCCCAGGGCCGGGGAGCTGTTTTTT; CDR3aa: CASSYPRAGELFF
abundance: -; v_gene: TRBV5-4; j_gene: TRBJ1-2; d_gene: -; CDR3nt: TGTGCCAGCAGCTTGAAACAGATTGGCTACACCTTC; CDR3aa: CASSLKQIGYTF